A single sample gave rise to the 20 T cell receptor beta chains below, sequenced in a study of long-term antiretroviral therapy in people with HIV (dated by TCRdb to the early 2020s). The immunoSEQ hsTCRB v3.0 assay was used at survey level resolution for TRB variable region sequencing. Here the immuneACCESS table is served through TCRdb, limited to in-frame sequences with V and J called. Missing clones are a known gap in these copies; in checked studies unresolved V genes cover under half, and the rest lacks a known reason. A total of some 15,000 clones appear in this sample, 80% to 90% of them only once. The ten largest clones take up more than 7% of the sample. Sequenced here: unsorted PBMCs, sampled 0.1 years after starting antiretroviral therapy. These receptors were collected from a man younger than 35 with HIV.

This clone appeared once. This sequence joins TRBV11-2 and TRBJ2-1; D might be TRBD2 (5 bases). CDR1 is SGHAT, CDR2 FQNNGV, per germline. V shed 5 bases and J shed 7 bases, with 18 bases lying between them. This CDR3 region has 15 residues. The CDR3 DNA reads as TGTGCCAGCAGCGCAGGAGAGGGCGGGTTGAATGAGCAGTTCTTC. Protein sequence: CASSAGEGGLNEQFF.

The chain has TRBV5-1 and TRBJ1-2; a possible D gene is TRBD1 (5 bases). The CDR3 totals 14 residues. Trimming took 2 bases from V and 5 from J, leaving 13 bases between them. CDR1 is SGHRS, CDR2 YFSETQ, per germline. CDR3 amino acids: CASSLQAREYGYTF. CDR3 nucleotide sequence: TGCGCCAGCAGCTTACAGGCCCGGGAATATGGCTACACCTTC.

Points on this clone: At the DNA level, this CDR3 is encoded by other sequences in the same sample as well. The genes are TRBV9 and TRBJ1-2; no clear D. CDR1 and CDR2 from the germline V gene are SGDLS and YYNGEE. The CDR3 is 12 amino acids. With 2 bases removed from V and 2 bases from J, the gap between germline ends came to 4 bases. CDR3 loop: CASSVGNYGYTF. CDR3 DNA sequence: TGTGCCAGCAGCGTCGGAAACTATGGCTACACCTTC.

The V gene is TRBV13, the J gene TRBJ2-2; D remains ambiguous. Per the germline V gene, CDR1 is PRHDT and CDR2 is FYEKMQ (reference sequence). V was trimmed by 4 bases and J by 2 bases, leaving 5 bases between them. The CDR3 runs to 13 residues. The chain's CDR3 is CASSSFNTGELFF. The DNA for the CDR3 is TGTGCCAGCAGCTCCTTTAACACCGGGGAGCTGTTTTTT.

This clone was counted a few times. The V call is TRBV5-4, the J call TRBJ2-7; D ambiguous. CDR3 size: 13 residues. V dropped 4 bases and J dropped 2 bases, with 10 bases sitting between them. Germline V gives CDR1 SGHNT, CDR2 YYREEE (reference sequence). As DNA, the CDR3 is TGTGCCAGCAGCCTCGGACGCGCCTACGAGCAGTACTTC. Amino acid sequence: CASSLGRAYEQYF.

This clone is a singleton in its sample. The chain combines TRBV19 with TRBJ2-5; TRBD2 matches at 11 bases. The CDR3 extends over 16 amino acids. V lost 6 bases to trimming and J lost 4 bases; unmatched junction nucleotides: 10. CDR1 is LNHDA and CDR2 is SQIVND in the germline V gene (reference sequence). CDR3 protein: CASSTVAGGLAETQYF. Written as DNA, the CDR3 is TGTGCCAGTAGCACCGTAGCGGGAGGGCTGGCAGAGACCCAGTACTTC. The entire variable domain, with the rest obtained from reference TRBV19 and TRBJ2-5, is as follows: DGGITQSPKYLFRKEGQNVTLSCEQNLNHDAMYWYRQDPGQGLRLIYYSQIVNDFQKGDIAEGYSVSREKKESFPLTVTSAQKNPTAFYLCASSTVAGGLAETQYFGPGTRLLVL.

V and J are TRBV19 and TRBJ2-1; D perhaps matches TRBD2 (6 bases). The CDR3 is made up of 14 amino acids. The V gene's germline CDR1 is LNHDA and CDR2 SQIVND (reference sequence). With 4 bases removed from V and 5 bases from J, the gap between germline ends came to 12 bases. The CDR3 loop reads CASSTFGTHNEQFF. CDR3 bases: TGTGCCAGTAGTACTTTCGGGACTCACAATGAGCAGTTCTTC.

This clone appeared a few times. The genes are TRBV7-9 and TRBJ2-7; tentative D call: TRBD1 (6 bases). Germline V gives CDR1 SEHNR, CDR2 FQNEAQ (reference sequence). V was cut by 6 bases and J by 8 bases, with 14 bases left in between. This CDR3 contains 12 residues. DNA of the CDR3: TGTGCCAGCAGGGGAACAGGGTTCCAGCAGTACTTC. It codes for CASRGTGFQQYF.

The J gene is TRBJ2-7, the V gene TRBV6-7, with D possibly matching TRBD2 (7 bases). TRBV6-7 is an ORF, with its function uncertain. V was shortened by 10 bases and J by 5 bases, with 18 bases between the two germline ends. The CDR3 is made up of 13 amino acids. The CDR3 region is CAILWGGRDEQYF. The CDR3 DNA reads TGTGCCATCCTATGGGGGGGGCGAGACGAGCAGTACTTC.

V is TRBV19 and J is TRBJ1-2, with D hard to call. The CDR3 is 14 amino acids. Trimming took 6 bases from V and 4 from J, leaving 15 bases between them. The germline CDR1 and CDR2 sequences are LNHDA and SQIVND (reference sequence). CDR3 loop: CASRHPSSSYGYTF. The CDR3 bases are TGTGCCAGTAGACACCCCTCGTCGAGCTATGGCTACACCTTC.

The CDR3 region has the DNA TGTGCCAGCAGCCTGACAGGGGTGAGGCATGAAAAACTGTTTTTT. Translation gives CASSLTGVRHEKLFF. This chain links TRBV9 with TRBJ1-4, with 8 bases fitting TRBD1. The ends lost 4 bases at V and 6 bases at J; junction bases unmatched: 8. From germline, CDR1 is SGDLS and CDR2 YYNGEE. This CDR3 has 15 residues.

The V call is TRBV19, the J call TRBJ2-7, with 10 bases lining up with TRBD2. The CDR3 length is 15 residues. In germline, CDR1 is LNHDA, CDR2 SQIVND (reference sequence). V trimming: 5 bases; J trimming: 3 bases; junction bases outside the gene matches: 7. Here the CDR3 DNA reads TGTGCCAGTAGTGCTTCACTAGCGGGGAACTACGAGCAGTACTTC. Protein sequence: CASSASLAGNYEQYF.

The CDR3 reads CASSLGQGKSEAFF. CDR3 coding DNA: TGTGCCAGCAGCTTAGGACAGGGGAAGTCTGAAGCTTTCTTT. The chain combines TRBV6-6 with TRBJ1-1, with TRBD1 matching over 9 bases. The V segment lost 6 bases and the J segment 6 bases; nucleotides outside the gene matches: 8. This CDR3 comprises 14 residues. CDR1 is MNHNY and CDR2 is SVGAGI in the germline V gene (reference sequence).

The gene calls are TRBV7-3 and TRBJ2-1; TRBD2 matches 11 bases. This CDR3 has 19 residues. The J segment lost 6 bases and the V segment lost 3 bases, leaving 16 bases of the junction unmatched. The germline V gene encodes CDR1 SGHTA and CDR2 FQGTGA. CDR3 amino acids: CASSLRPFSGGGAPNEQFF. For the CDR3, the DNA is TGTGCCAGCAGCTTGCGGCCGTTTAGCGGGGGGGGAGCTCCCAATGAGCAGTTCTTC.

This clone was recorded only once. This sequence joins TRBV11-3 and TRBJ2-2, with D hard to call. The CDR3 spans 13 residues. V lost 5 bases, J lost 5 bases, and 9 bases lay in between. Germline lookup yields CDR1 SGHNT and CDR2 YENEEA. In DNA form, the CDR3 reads TGTGCCAGCAGCAAACATCCAACCGGGGAGCTGTTTTTT. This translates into CASSKHPTGELFF.

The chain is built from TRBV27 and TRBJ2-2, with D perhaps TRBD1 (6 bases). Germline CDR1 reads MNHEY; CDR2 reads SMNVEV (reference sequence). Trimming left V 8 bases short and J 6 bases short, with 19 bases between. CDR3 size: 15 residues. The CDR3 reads CASVGQGIFAGELFF. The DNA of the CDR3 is TGTGCCAGCGTGGGTCAGGGGATCTTTGCCGGGGAGCTGTTTTTT.

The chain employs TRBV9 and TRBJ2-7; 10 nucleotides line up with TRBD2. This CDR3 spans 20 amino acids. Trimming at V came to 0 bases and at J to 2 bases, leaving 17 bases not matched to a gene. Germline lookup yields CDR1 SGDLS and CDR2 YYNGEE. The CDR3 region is CASSVDVSIGLAGVPYEQYF. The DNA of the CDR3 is TGTGCCAGCAGCGTAGACGTTTCAATCGGGCTAGCGGGGGTTCCCTACGAGCAGTACTTC.

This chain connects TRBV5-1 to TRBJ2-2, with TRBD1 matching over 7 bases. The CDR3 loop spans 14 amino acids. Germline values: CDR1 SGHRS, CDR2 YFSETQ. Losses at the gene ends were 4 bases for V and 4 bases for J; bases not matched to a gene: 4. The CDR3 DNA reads TGCGCCAGCAGCCCGGGACAGATCACCGGGGAGCTGTTTTTT. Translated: CASSPGQITGELFF.

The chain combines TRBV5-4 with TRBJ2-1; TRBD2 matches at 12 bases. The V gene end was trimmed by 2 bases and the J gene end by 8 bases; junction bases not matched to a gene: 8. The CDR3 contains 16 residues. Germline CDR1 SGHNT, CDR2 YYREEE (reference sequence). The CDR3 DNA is TGTGCCAGCAGCTTCCCTAGCGGGAGGGGGCTCGATGAGCAGTTCTTC. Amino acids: CASSFPSGRGLDEQFF.

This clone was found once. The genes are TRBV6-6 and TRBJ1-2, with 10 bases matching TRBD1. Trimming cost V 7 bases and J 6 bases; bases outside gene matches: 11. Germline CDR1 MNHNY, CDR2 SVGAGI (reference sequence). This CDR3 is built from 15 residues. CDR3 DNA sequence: TGTGCCAGCATCCCTCCGGGACAGGGGTATCATGGCTACACCTTC. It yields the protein CASIPPGQGYHGYTF.